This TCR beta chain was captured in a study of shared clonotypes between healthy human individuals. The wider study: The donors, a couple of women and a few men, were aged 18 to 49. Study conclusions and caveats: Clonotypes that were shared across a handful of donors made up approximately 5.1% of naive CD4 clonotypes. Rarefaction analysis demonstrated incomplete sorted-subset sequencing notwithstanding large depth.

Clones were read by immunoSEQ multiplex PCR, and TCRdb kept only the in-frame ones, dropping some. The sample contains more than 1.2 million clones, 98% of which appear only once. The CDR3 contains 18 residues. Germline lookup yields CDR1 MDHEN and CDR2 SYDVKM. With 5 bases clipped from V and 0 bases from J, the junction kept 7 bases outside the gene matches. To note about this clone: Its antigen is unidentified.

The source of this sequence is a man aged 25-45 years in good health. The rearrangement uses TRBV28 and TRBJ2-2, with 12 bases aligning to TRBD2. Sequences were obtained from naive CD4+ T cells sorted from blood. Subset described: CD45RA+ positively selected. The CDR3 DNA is TGTGCCAGCAGTCCATGGACTAGCGGGGACGCGAACACCGGGGAGCTGTTTTTT. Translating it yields CASSPWTSGDANTGELFF.